This T cell receptor beta chain appears in the sequencing data of a study of human T cells and chemical hapten exposure. This clonotype was seen ten or more times. Time point specified: patch test 2, 6 weeks after DPC sensitization. Treatment in this sample: therapeutic diphenylcyclopropenone sensitization with weekly scalp DPC. Before extraction, the whole blood was not fractionated, and total RNA was taken from it. During construction of the library, unique molecular identifiers were attached to individual cDNA molecules for quantitative, reproducible TCR counting. Per the authors' pipeline: Sequenced samples showed a median of around 96,000 TCRs each, with counts running from 23,224 to 690,600. MiXCR was run by TCRdb on the RACE reads, yielding one entry per CDR3 protein. The V and J calls, along with clone size, are taken from TCRdb and not from the paper's own processing. The sample carries 84,000 or so distinct CDR3 sequences, roughly 10% recorded once.

The CDR3 consists of 17 residues. Germline V gene lookup returns CDR1 MNHNY and CDR2 SVGAGI (reference sequence). The V gene end was trimmed by 6 bases and the J gene end by 5 bases; junction bases not matched to a gene: 13. The rearrangement links TRBV6-6 to TRBJ2-2, with 9 bases that match TRBD2. The clonotype comes from a woman aged 25-40 years with alopecia areata. Some clones in this sample may be carry-over from other donors' samples. Sequenced material: whole blood, taken in connection with sensitization to the hapten diphenylcyclopropenone (DPC). CDR3 protein: CASRAAGGPTRTGELFF. CDR3 nucleotide sequence: TGTGCCAGCAGAGCAGCGGGAGGCCCCACACGGACCGGGGAGCTGTTTTTT.